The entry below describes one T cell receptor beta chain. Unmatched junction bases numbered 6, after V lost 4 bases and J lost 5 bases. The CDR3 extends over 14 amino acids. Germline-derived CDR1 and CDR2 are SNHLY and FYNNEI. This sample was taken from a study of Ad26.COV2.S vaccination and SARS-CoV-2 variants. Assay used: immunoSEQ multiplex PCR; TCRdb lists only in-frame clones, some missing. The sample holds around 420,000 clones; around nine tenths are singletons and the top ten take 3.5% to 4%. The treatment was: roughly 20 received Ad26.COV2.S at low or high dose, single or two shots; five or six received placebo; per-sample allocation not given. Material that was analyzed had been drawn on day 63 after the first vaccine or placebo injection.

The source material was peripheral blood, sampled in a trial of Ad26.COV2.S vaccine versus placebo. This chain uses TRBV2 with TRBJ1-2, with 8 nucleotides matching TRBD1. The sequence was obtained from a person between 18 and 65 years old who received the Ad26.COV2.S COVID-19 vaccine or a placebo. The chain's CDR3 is CASSAQGAGYGYTF. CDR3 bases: TGTGCCAGCAGTGCGCAGGGGGCAGGGTATGGCTACACCTTC.